These 5 T cell receptor beta chains were sequenced from one sample in a study of blood T cells in healthy people across ages. Together with a sample-barcoded 5' primer, a J-beta primer mix was included in a second PCR lasting 7 to 11 cycles. TCRdb re-derived calls from the 5' RACE reads in MiXCR, one entry per CDR3 protein. This table holds approximately 850,000 distinct CDR3 sequences, roughly 50% found once. The sample consisted of blood. The receptors here all came from a man younger than 45 in good health.

The chain employs TRBV11-2 and TRBJ2-5; TRBD2 matches at 11 bases. CDR1 SGHAT and CDR2 FQNNGV come from the germline V gene. The trim removed 7 bases at V and 2 bases at J, leaving 9 bases unmatched. CDR3 size: 16 residues. The CDR3 loop is CASNPWTSGLQETQYF. In nucleotides, the CDR3 is TGTGCCAGCAACCCCTGGACTAGCGGGTTACAAGAGACCCAGTACTTC.

This clonotype appeared many times. The V and J genes are TRBV29-1 and TRBJ2-1; 10 positions match TRBD2. Germline CDR1 is SQVTM and CDR2 is ANQGSEA. This CDR3 comprises 13 residues. Losses at the gene ends were 7 bases for V and 8 bases for J; bases not matched to a gene: 8. CDR3 sequence (DNA): TGCAGCGGGAATAGCGGGGGGTTTGATGAGCAGTTCTTC. Translation gives CSGNSGGFDEQFF.

V is TRBV6-5 and J is TRBJ2-4; 9 bases map to TRBD1. Near its end, the DNA agrees better with TRBJ2-5, so the J call may be wrong. The CDR3 loop spans 15 amino acids. Germline V gene lookup returns CDR1 MNHEY and CDR2 SVGAGI. CDR3 bases: TGTGCCAGCAGTTACGGTTGGACAGGGGAAGAGACCCAGTACTTC. Translated: CASSYGWTGEETQYF.

J is TRBJ2-7 and V is TRBV20-1; perhaps TRBD2 as D (8 bases). The CDR3 loop spans 15 amino acids. The V gene's germline CDR1 is DFQATT and CDR2 SNEGSKA (reference sequence). V gave up 3 bases and J gave up 0 bases, with 15 bases separating them. CDR3 region: CSARRGRGDSYEQYF. CDR3 nucleotides: TGCAGTGCTAGGAGGGGGCGGGGGGACTCCTACGAGCAGTACTTC.

This chain links TRBV10-3 with TRBJ2-7; D possibly corresponds to TRBD2 (5 bases). This CDR3 contains 12 residues. V was clipped by 6 bases and J by 3 bases, with 9 bases between them. Looked up from germline, CDR1 is ENHRY and CDR2 is SYGVKD. The CDR3 bases are TGTGCCATCAGCCCGGAGGTCTACGAGCAGTACTTC. This codes for CAISPEVYEQYF.